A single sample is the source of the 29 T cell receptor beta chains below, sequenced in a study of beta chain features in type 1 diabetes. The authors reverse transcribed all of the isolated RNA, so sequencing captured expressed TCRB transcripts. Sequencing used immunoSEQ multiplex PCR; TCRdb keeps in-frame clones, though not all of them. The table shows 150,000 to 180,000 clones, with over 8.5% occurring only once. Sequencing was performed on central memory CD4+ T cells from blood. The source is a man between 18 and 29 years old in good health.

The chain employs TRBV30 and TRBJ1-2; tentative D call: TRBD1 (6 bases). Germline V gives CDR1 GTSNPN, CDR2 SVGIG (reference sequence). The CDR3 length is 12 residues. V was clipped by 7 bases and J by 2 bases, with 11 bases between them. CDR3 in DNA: TGTGCCTCCTCCCAGGGGAACTATGGCTACACCTTC. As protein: CASSQGNYGYTF.

CDR3: CASSLTRQVNNEQFF. The CDR3 DNA sequence: TGTGCCAGCAGCTTAACGAGACAGGTTAATAATGAGCAGTTCTTC. The rearrangement uses TRBV7-2 and TRBJ2-1; maybe TRBD1 (6 bases). Trimming pared 2 bases from V and 7 bases from J, leaving 15 bases between. The CDR3 is 15 residues long. Germline assignment: CDR1 SGHTA and CDR2 FQGNSA.

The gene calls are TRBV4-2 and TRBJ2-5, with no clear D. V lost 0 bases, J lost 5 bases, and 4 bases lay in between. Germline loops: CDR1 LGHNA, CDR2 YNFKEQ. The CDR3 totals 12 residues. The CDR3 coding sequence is TGTGCCAGCAGCCAAGATTTTGAGACCCAGTACTTC. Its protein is CASSQDFETQYF.

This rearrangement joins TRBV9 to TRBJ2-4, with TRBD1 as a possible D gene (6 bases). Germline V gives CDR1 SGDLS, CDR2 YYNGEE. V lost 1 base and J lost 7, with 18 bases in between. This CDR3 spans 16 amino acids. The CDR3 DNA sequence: TGTGCCAGCAGCGTATCGGACAGCCTAAATAGGAACATTCAGTACTTC. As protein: CASSVSDSLNRNIQYF.

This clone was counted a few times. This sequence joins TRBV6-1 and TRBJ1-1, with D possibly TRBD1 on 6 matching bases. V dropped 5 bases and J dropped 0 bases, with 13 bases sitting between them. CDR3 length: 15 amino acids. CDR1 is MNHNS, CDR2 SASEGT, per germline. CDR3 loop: CASSSFGQLNTEAFF. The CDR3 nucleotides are TGTGCCAGCAGTTCCTTTGGACAGTTGAACACTGAAGCTTTCTTT.

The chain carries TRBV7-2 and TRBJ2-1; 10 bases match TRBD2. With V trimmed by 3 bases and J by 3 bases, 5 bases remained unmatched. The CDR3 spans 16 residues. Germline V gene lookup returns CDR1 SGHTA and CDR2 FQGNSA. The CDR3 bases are TGTGCCAGCAGCTTGGGCATAGCGGGGGGCTACAATGAGCAGTTCTTC. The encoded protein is CASSLGIAGGYNEQFF. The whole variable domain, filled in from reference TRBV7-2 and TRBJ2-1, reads GAGVSQSPSNKVTEKGKDVELRCDPISGHTALYWYRQSLGQGLEFLIYFQGNSAPDKSGLPSDRFSAERTGGSVSTLTIQRTQQEDSAVYLCASSLGIAGGYNEQFFGPGTRLTVL.

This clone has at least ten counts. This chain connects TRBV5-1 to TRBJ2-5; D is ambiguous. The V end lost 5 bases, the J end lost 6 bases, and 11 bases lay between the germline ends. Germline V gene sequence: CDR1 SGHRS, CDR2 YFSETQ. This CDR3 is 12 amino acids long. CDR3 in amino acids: CASRHRMQTQYF. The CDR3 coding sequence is TGCGCCAGCAGGCACCGTATGCAGACCCAGTACTTC.

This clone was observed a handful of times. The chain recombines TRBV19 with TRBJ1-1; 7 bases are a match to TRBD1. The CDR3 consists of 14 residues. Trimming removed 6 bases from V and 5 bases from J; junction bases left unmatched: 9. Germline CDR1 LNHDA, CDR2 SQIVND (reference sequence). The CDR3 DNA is TGTGCCAGTAGCAAAATCGACAGGGAAACTGAAGCTTTCTTT. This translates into CASSKIDRETEAFF.

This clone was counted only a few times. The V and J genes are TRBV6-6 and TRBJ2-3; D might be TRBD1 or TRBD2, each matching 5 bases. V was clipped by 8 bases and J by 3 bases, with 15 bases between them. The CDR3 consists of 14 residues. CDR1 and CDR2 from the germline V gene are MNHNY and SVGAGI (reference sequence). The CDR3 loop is CASLGPTGTDTQYF. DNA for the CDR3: TGTGCCAGCCTGGGACCGACGGGGACAGATACGCAGTATTTT.

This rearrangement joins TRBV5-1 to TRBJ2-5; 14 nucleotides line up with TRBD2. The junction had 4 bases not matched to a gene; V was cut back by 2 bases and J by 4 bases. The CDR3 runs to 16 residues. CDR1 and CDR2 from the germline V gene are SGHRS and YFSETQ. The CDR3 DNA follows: TGCGCCAGCAGCTTCACCGGGACTAGCGGGGGAGAGACCCAGTACTTC. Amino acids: CASSFTGTSGGETQYF.

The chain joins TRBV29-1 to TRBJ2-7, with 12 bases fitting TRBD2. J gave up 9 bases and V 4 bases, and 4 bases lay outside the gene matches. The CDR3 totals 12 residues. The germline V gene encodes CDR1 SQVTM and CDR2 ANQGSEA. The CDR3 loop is CSVGLAGEVQYF. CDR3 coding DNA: TGCAGCGTTGGACTAGCGGGAGAGGTGCAGTACTTC.

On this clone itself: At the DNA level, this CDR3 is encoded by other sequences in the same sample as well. Written as DNA, the CDR3 is TGTGCCAGCAGTGGGGAGTCCTACGAGCAGTACTTC. It translates to CASSGESYEQYF. This chain uses TRBV2 with TRBJ2-7; tentatively, D is TRBD2 (5 bases). The CDR3 contains 12 residues. Germline CDR1 SNHLY, CDR2 FYNNEI. V dropped 4 bases and J dropped 1 base, with 5 bases sitting between them.

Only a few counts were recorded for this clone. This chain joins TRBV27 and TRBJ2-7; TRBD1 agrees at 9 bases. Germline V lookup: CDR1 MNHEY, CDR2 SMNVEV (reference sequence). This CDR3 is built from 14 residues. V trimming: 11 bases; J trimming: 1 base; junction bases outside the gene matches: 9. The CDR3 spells CAARRGQGSYEQYF. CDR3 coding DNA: TGTGCCGCCCGCCGGGGACAGGGTTCCTACGAGCAGTACTTC.

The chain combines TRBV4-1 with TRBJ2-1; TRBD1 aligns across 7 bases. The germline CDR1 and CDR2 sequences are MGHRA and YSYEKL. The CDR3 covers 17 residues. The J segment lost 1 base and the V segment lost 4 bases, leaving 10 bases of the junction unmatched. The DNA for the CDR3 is TGCGCCAGCAGCCCCCTCCGACAGGGAACTTCCTACAATGAGCAGTTCTTC. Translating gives CASSPLRQGTSYNEQFF.

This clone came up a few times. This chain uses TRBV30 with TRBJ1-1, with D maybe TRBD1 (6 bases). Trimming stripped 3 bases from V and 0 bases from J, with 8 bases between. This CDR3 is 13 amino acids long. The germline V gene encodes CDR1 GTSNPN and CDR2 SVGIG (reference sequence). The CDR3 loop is CAWSRQVNTEAFF. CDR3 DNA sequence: TGTGCCTGGAGCCGACAGGTGAACACTGAAGCTTTCTTT.

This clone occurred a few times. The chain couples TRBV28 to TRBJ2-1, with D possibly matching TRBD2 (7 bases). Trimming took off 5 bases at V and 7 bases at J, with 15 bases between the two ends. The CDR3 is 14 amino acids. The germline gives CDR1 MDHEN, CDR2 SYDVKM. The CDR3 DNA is TGTGCCAGCAGTCCCAGGGGAGGGGCGAATGAGCAGTTCTTC. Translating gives CASSPRGGANEQFF. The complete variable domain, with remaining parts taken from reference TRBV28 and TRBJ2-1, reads DVKVTQSSRYLVKRTGEKVFLECVQDMDHENMFWYRQDPGLGLRLIYFSYDVKMKEKGDIPEGYSVSREKKERFSLILESASTNQTSMYLCASSPRGGANEQFFGPGTRLTVL.

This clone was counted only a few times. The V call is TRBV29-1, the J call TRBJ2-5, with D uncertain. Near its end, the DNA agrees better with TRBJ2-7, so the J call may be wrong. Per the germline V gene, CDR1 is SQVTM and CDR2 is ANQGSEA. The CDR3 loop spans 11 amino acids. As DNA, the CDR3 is TGCAGCGTTGGGTCCGAATACGAGCAGTACTTC. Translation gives CSVGSEYEQYF.

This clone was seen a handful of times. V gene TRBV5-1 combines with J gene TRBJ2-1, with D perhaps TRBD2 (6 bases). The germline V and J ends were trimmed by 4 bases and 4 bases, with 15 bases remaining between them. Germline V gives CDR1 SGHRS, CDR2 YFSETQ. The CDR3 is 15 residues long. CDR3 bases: TGCGCCAGCAGCCCGGGCGGGACCCGTTACAATGAGCAGTTCTTC. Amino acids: CASSPGGTRYNEQFF. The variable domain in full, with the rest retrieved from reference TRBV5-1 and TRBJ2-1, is KAGVTQTPRYLIKTRGQQVTLSCSPISGHRSVSWYQQTPGQGLQFLFEYFSETQRNKGNFPGRFSGRQFSNSRSEMNVSTLELGDSALYLCASSPGGTRYNEQFFGPGTRLTVL.

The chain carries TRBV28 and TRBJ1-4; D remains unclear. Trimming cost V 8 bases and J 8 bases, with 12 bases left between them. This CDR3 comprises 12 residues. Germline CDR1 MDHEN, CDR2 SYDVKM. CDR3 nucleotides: TGTGCCAGCGGGCGGACGGGCGAAAAACTGTTTTTT. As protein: CASGRTGEKLFF.

The CDR3 sequence: CASSWYGSCPVNTEAFF. CDR3 bases: TGTGCCAGCAGCTGGTACGGGAGTTGTCCTGTGAACACTGAAGCTTTCTTT. V and J are TRBV21-1 and TRBJ1-1. TRBV21-1 is annotated as a pseudogene. The CDR3 is made up of 17 amino acids.

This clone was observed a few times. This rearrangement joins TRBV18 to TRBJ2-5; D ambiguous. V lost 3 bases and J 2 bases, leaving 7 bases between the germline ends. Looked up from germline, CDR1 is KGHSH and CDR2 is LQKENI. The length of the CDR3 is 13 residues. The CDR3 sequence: CASSPGLQETQYF. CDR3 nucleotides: TGTGCCAGCTCACCGGGTCTTCAAGAGACCCAGTACTTC.

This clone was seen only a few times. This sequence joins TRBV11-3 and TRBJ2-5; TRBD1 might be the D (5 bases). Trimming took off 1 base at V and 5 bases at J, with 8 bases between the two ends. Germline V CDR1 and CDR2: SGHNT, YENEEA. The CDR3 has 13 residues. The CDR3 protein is CASSLGSGETQYF. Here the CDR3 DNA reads TGTGCCAGCAGCTTAGGGTCAGGGGAGACCCAGTACTTC.

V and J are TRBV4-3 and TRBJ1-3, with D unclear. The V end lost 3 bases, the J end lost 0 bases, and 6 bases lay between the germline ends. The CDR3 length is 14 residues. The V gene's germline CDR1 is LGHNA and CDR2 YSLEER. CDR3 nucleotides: TGCGCCAGCAGCCAGGCTAGCTCTGGAAACACCATATATTTT. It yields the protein CASSQASSGNTIYF.

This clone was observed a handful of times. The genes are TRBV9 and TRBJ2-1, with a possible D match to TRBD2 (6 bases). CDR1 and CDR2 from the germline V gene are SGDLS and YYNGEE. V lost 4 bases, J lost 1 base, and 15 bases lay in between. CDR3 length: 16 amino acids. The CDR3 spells CASSTAAGTSYNEQFF. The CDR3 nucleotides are TGTGCCAGCAGCACAGCAGCGGGTACGTCCTACAATGAGCAGTTCTTC.

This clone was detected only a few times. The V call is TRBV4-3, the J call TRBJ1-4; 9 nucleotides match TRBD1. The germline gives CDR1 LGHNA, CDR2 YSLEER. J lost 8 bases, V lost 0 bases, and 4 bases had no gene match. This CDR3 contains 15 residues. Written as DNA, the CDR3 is TGCGCCAGCAGCCAAGACGGGACAGGGAACGAAAAACTGTTTTTT. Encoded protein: CASSQDGTGNEKLFF.

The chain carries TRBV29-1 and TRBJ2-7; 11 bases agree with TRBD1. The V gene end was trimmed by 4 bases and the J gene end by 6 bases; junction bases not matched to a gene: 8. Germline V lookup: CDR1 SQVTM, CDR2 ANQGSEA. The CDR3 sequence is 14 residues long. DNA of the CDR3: TGCAGCGTTGTTAGTTGGACAGGGGGCTCCGAGCAGTACTTC. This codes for CSVVSWTGGSEQYF.

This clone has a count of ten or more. CDR3 loop: CAGSNRVYEQYF. CDR3 DNA: TGTGCCGGGTCGAACAGAGTTTACGAGCAGTACTTC. The V gene is TRBV2, the J gene TRBJ2-7; D not resolved. V lost 11 bases to trimming and J lost 4 bases, with 15 bases between them. The CDR3 is 12 residues long. Germline V gene lookup returns CDR1 SNHLY and CDR2 FYNNEI.

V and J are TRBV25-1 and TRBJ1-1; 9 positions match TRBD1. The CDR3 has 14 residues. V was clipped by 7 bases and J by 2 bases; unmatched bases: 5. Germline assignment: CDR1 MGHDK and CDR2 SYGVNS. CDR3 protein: CASIRTGANTEAFF. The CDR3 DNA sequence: TGTGCCAGCATCAGGACAGGGGCAAACACTGAAGCTTTCTTT.

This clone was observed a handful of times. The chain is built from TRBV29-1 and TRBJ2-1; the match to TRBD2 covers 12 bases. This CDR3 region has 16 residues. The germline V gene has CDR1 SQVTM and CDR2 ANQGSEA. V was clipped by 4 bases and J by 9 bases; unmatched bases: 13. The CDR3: CSVVRDLAGGPSEQFF. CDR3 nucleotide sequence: TGCAGCGTTGTTAGGGACCTAGCGGGAGGGCCCAGTGAGCAGTTCTTC.